This T cell receptor (beta chain) was captured by sequencing in a study of read filtering for tumor transcriptome and immune sequencing (dated by TCRdb to 2019 to 2021). At the level of the whole study: The cohort consisted of 17 to 20 male and around 15 female patients, with a mean age of around 66 years and an age range of roughly 40 to 85. TCR-region mapped reads per sample ranged from about 3.5 to 10.27 million with IR-seq versus only roughly 75 to 1273 with RNA-seq. Using the same bone marrow samples, the study compared TCR repertoires obtained by targeted immune repertoire sequencing with those obtained by bulk whole-transcriptome sequencing. A main aim was a read-filtering strategy for immune repertoire data, specifically whether clonotypes supported by a single read should be removed. By revised international staging, under 10 patients were R-ISS I, about 16 were R-ISS II and 6 or 7 were R-ISS III. After DNase treatment, whole-transcriptome libraries were prepared using the TruSeq RNA Access Library Prep Kit.

As to this clonotype: Its antigen remains unidentified. Base qualities were left out, and no much larger clone turns up one base away.

Its CDR3 holds 13 amino acids, cysteine through phenylalanine. Here the CDR3 DNA is all that survives: 39 bases in frame from base 1. The CDR1 and CDR2 encoded by the germline V gene are MDHEN and SYDVKM. Trimming takes 6 bases from V and 2 bases from J, and the germline ends sit 10 bases apart. Paper-wide results and their limitations: Removing single-read clonotypes increased the correlation between IR-seq and RNA-seq shared clonotype proportions. The sorted CD138-negative fraction was a mixed bone marrow immune population, not purified T cells. Single-read clonotypes made up roughly 80% of clonotypes but only 3% to 4.5% of total reads in IR-seq, compared with about 69% of clonotypes and 35% to 45% of reads in RNA-seq. Clonotypes were captured by IR-seq at much higher depth and more reliably than by RNA-seq, and smaller IR-seq throughput was sufficient for identification of most shared clonotypes.

Bone marrow was sampled from every patient at the time of active disease. Isolation of bone marrow mononuclear cells was performed by Ficoll-Hypaque density gradient centrifugation. Myeloma plasma cells were removed and CD138-negative cells were collected by negative selection after labeling with CD138 magnetic microbeads on a MACS separator. Flow cytometry on an Attune NxT with CD138 antibodies was used to check the purity of the isolated cells. Total RNA was extracted using TRIzol reagent and was quantified on a NanoDrop spectrophotometer. For each patient, paired RNA-seq and IR-seq were run on the CD138-negative bone marrow sample from that patient. The Immunoverse kit was used to build TCR libraries from 400 ng RNA, with molecular barcoded adaptors covering alpha/delta and beta/gamma chains. TCR library preparation was performed with the same RNA that was used for transcriptome sequencing. An Illumina HiSeq 4000 with 2 x 150 cycles was used to sequence the TCR libraries. Per the authors' processing: MiXCR aligned TCR reads to human V, D, J and C references and assembled the aligned reads into CDR3 clonotypes, with quality filtering and error correction included. The tcR package in R was used to analyze clonotype counts and gene usage diversity. Raw mapping reads were checked after the RNA-seq reads had been mapped by STAR aligner version 2.5.3a onto the human GRCh37 genome. To test the effect of sequencing depth on detected clonotypes, IR-seq fastq files were randomly downsampled using Seqtk 1.3. TCRdb reprocessing: public reads trimmed at Q25 with fastp, clones called with MiXCR, in-frame beta chains kept. Rows with one shared CDR3 protein collapse into an entry with the most common genes and DNA. The V and J calls come from TCRdb's annotation, not from the publication. The sample yields fewer than 150,000 distinct CDR3 sequences; 13% were counted once. 9.5% to 11% of the sample comes from the top ten.

The TCR sequence derives from a donor over 35 with multiple myeloma. The V and J segments used are TRBV28 and TRBJ1-1; the best D guess is TRBD1, with 5 bases matching. The sequenced material came from a population of CD138-negative cells sorted from bone marrow. The sample's cell subset or site label, decoded: bone marrow mononuclear cells depleted of CD138+ plasma/myeloma cells by negative magnetic selection. The DNA is TGTGCCAGCAGGGGACCGGGAAACACTGAAGCTTTCTTT. This yields the protein CASRGPGNTEAFF.